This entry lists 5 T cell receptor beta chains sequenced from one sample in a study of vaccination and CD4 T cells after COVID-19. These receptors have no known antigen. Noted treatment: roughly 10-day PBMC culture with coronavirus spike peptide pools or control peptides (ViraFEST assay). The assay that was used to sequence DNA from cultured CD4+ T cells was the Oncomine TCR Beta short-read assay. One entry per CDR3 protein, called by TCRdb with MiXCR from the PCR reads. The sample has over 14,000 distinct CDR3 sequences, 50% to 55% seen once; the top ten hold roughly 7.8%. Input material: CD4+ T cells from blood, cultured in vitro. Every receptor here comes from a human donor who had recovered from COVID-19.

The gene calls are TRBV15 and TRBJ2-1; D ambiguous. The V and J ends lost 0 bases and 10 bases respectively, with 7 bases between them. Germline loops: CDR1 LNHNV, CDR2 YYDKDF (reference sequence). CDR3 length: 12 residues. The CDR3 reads CATSRDILEQFF. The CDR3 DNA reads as TGTGCCACCAGCAGAGATATCTTGGAGCAGTTCTTC.

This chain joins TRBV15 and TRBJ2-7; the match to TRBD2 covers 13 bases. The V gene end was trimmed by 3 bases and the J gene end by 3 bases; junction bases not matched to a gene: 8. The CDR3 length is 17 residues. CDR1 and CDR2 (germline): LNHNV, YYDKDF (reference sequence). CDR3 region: CATSSGLAGEHLYEQYF. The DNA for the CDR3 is TGTGCCACCAGCAGCGGACTAGCGGGAGAACACCTCTACGAGCAGTACTTC.

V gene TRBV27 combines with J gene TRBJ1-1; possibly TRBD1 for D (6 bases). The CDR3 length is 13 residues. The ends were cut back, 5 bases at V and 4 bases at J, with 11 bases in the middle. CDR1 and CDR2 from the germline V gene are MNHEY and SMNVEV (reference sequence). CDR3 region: CASSDRDTTEAFF. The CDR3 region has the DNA TGTGCCAGCAGTGACCGGGACACCACTGAAGCTTTCTTT.

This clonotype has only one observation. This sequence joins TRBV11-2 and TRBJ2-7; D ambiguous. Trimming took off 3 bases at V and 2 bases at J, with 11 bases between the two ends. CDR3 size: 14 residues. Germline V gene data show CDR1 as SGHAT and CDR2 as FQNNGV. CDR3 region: CASSFVPEPYEQYF. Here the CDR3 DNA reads TGTGCCAGCAGCTTTGTTCCAGAGCCCTACGAGCAGTACTTC.

The DNA of the CDR3 is TGTGCCAGCAGCTTACCGGGACAGGGGGACTATGGCTACACCTTC. It encodes CASSLPGQGDYGYTF. The chain uses TRBV7-9 and TRBJ1-2, with TRBD1 matching over 11 bases. V lost 2 bases to trimming and J lost 3 bases; unmatched junction nucleotides: 2. The CDR3 extends over 15 amino acids. From germline, CDR1 is SEHNR and CDR2 FQNEAQ (reference sequence). The full variable domain, its missing parts supplied by reference TRBV7-9 and TRBJ1-2, is DTGVSQNPRHKITKRGQNVTFRCDPISEHNRLYWYRQTLGQGPEFLTYFQNEAQLEKSRLLSDRFSAERPKGSFSTLEIQRTEQGDSAMYLCASSLPGQGDYGYTFGSGTRLTVV.